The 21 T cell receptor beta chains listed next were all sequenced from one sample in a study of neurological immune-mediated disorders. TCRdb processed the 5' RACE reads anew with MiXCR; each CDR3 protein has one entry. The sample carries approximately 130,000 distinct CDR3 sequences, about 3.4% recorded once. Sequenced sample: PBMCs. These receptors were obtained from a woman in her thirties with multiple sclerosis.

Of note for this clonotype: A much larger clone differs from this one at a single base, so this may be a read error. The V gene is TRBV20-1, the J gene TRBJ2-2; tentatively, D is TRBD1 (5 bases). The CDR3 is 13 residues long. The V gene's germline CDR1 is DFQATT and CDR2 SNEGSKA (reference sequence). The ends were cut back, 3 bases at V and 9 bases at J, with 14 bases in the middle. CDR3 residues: CSARTAWTRELFF. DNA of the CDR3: TGCAGTGCTAGGACAGCCTGGACCCGGGAGCTGTTTTTT.

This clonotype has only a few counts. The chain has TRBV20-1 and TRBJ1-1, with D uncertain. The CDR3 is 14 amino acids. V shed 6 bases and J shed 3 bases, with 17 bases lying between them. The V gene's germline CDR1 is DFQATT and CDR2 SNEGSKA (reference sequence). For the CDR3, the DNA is TGCAGTGCCGGTAGGCAGGCTACTCACACTGAAGCTTTCTTT. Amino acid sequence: CSAGRQATHTEAFF.

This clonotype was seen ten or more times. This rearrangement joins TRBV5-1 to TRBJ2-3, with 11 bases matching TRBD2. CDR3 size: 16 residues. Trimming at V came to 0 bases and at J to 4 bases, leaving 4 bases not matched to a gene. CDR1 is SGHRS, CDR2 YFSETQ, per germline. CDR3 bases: TGCGCCAGCAGCTTGGGACTAGCGGGACGCGCAGATACGCAGTATTTT. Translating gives CASSLGLAGRADTQYF.

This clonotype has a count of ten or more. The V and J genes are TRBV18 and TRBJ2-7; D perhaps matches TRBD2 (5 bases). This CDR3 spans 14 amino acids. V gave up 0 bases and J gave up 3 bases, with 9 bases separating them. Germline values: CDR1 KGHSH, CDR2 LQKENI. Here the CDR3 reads CASSPPSRDYEQYF. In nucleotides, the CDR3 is TGTGCCAGCTCACCACCTAGTCGGGACTACGAGCAGTACTTC.

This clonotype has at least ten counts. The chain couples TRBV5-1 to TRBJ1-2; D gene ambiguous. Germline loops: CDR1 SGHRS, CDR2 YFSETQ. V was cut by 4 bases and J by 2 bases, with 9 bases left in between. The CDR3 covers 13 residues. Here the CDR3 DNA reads TGCGCCAGCAGCGCCGTCCGGAACTATGGCTACACCTTC. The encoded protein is CASSAVRNYGYTF.

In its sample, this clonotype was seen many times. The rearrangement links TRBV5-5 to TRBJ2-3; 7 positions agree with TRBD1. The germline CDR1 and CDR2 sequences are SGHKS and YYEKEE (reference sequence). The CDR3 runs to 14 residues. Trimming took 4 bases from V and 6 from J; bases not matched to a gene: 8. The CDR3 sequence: CASSHGQARDTQYF. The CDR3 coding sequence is TGTGCCAGCAGCCATGGACAGGCTCGGGATACGCAGTATTTT.

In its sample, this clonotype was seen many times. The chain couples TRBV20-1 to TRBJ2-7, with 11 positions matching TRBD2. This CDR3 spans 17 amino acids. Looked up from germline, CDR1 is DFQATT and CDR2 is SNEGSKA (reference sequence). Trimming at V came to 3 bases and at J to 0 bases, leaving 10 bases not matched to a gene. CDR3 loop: CSASWLAGGQSSYEQYF. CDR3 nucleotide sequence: TGCAGTGCTAGCTGGCTAGCGGGAGGCCAAAGCTCCTACGAGCAGTACTTC.

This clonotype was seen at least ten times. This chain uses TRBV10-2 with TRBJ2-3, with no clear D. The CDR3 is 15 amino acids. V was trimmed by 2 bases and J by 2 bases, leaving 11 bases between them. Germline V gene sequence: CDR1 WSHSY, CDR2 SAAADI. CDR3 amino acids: CASSEGPATTDTQYF. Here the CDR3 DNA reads TGCGCCAGCAGTGAGGGGCCGGCCACCACAGATACGCAGTATTTT.

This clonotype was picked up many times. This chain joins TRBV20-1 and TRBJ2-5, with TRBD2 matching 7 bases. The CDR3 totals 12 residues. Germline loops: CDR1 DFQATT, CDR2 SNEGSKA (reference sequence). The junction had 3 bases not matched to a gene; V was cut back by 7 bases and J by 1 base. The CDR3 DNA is TGCAGTGGTTCTAGCGGCCAAGAGACCCAGTACTTC. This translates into CSGSSGQETQYF.

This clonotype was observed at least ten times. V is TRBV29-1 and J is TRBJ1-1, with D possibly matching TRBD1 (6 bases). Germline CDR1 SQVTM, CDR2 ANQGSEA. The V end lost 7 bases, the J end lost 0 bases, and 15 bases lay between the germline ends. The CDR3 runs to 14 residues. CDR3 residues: CSGWPQGMNTEAFF. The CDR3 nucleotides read TGCAGCGGCTGGCCACAGGGCATGAACACTGAAGCTTTCTTT.

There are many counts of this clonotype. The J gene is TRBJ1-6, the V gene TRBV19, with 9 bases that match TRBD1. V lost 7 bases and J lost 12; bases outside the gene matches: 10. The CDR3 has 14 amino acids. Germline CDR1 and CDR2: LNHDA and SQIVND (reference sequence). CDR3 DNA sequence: TGTGCCAGTAACCCGACAGGGGGAGAGGAACCCCTCCACTTT. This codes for CASNPTGGEEPLHF.

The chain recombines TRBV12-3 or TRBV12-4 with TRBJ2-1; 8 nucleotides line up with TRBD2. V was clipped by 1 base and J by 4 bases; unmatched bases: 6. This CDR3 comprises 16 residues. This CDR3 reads CASSLGPTSGYNEQFF. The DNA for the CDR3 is TGTGCCAGCAGTTTAGGGCCCACTAGCGGATACAATGAGCAGTTCTTC.

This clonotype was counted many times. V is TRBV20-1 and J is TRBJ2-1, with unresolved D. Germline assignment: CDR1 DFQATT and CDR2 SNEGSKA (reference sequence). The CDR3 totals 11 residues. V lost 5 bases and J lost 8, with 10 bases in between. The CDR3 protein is CSASRPDEQFF. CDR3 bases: TGCAGTGCTTCCCGACCGGATGAGCAGTTCTTC.

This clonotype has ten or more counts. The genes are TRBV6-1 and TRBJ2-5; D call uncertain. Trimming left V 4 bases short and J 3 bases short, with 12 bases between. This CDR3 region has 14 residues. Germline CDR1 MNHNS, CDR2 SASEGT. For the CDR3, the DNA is TGTGCCAGCAGTGGGTGGGGTAGGGAAGAGACCCAGTACTTC. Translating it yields CASSGWGREETQYF.

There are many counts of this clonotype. DNA of the CDR3: TGCAGTGCATCTATCGGCAGGGCCGTCAATCAGCCCCAGCATTTT. It translates to CSASIGRAVNQPQHF. J is TRBJ1-5 and V is TRBV20-1; maybe TRBD1 (5 bases). The CDR3 length is 15 residues. Between the trimmed V and J ends, which lost 6 bases and 3 bases, there was a span of 18 bases. From germline, CDR1 is DFQATT and CDR2 SNEGSKA (reference sequence).

DNA of the CDR3: TGCGCCAGCAGCTTGGATCAGGGGGTCGTTAGCGAGCAGTACTTC. This sequence encodes CASSLDQGVVSEQYF. The chain joins TRBV5-1 to TRBJ2-7; TRBD1 aligns across 7 bases. The CDR3 sequence is 15 residues long. V was pared by 0 bases and J by 6 bases, with 9 bases of the junction left unmatched. Germline CDR1 and CDR2: SGHRS and YFSETQ.

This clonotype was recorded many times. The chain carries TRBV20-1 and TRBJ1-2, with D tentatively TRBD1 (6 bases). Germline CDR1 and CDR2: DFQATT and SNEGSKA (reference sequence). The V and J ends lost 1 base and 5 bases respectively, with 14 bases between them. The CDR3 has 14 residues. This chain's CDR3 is CSARVAGEGYGYTF. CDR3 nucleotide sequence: TGCAGTGCTAGAGTGGCAGGGGAGGGGTATGGCTACACCTTC.

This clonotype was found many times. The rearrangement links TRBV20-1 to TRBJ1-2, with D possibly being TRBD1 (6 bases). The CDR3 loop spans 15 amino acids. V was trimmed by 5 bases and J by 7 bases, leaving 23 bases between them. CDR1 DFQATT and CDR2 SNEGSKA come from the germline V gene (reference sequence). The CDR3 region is CSAPAIRGGAGGYTF. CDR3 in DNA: TGCAGTGCTCCCGCGATCCGAGGGGGGGCGGGTGGCTACACCTTC.

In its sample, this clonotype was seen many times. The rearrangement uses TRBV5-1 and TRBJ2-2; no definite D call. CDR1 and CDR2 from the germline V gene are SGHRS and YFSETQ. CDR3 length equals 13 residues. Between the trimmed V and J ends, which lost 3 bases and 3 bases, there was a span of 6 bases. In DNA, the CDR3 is TGCGCCAGCAGCTACTTAGACACCGGGGAGCTGTTTTTT. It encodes CASSYLDTGELFF.

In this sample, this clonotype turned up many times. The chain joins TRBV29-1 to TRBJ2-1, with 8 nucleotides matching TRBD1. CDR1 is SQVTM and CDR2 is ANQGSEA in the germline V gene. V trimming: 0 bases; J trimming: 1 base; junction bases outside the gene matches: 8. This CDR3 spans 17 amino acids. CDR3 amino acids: CSVEDAGRGQSYNEQFF. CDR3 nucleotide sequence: TGCAGCGTTGAAGATGCTGGCAGGGGGCAGTCCTACAATGAGCAGTTCTTC.

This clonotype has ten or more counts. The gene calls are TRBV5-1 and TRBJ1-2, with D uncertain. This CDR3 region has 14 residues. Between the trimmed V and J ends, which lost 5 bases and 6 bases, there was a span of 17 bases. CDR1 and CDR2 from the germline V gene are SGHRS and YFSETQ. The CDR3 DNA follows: TGCGCCAGCAGTGGCCCTGTCGGGCGTAATGGCTACACCTTC. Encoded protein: CASSGPVGRNGYTF.